Following are 32 T cell receptor beta chains from one sample sequenced in a study of patients and donors after allogeneic stem cell transplantation. TCRdb ran MiXCR on the RT-PCR reads and lists one entry per CDR3 protein. Among a few hundred thousand distinct CDR3 sequences listed, less than 50% were seen once. Sequencing was done on a sample of blood, either unsorted or a sorted T cell fraction (not recorded which). Source of these receptors: a human donor who was either an allogeneic HSCT recipient or a stem cell or donor lymphocyte infusion donor (not recorded which). It is not recorded whose cells these are; they may come from a transplant donor.

This chain links TRBV27 with TRBJ1-6, with 8 bases fitting TRBD1. Germline V gene lookup returns CDR1 MNHEY and CDR2 SMNVEV (reference sequence). The V gene end was trimmed by 4 bases and the J gene end by 4 bases; junction bases not matched to a gene: 3. The CDR3 length is 15 residues. The CDR3: CASSSDRGYNSPLHF. CDR3 bases: TGTGCCAGCAGTTCCGACAGGGGTTATAATTCACCCCTCCACTTT.

The chain recombines TRBV7-3 with TRBJ2-2; D is possibly TRBD2 (6 bases). The CDR3 consists of 15 residues. Trimming left V 5 bases short and J 10 bases short, with 20 bases between. CDR1 is SGHTA and CDR2 is FQGTGA in the germline V gene. The CDR3: CASSPLSAGQQELFF. CDR3 bases: TGTGCCAGCAGCCCACTCTCCGCGGGGCAGCAGGAGCTGTTTTTT.

The gene calls are TRBV14 and TRBJ2-4, with D perhaps being TRBD1 or TRBD2 (5 bases each). CDR3 length: 17 amino acids. Germline loops: CDR1 SGHDN, CDR2 FVKESK. V dropped 1 base and J dropped 1 base, with 14 bases sitting between them. This chain's CDR3 is CASSQGSIRDAKNIQYF. As DNA, the CDR3 is TGTGCCAGCAGCCAAGGAAGTATTAGGGACGCCAAAAACATTCAGTACTTC. Drawing the rest from reference TRBV14 and TRBJ2-4, the complete variable domain is EAGVTQFPSHSVIEKGQTVTLRCDPISGHDNLYWYRRVMGKEIKFLLHFVKESKQDESGMPNNRFLAERTGGTYSTLKVQPAELEDSGVYFCASSQGSIRDAKNIQYFGAGTRLSVL.

CDR3 DNA: TGTGCCAGCAGCGAAACTTTAAGGACCACTGAAGCTTTCTTT. Protein: CASSETLRTTEAFF. The rearrangement uses TRBV4-2 and TRBJ1-1, with D hard to call. The CDR3 has 14 residues. V was trimmed by 5 bases and J by 4 bases, leaving 14 bases between them. Germline V gene data show CDR1 as LGHNA and CDR2 as YNFKEQ.

This clonotype was counted a few times. This CDR3 is CASSPLSGYGYTF. DNA of the CDR3: TGTGCCAGCAGCCCCCTATCGGGATATGGCTACACCTTC. The J gene is TRBJ1-2, the V gene TRBV7-9; no definite D call. The CDR3 spans 13 residues. In germline, CDR1 is SEHNR, CDR2 FQNEAQ (reference sequence). Trimming pared 5 bases from V and 5 bases from J, leaving 12 bases between.

This clonotype was counted a few times. The chain carries TRBV12-3 or TRBV12-4 and TRBJ1-2; D unresolved. This CDR3 is 13 amino acids long. Deletions cut 4 bases from V and 0 bases from J, with 6 bases between. Here the CDR3 reads CASSSPTNYGYTF. In DNA, the CDR3 is TGTGCCAGCAGTTCACCGACTAACTATGGCTACACCTTC.

The chain couples TRBV4-2 to TRBJ2-1; the D call may be TRBD1 or TRBD2 (5 bases each). Trimming left V 0 bases short and J 4 bases short, with 13 bases between. Germline V CDR1 and CDR2: LGHNA, YNFKEQ. The CDR3 loop spans 16 amino acids. CDR3 nucleotides: TGTGCCAGCAGCCAAGAGAACGGCGAGGGGTACAATGAGCAGTTCTTC. This gives the protein CASSQENGEGYNEQFF.

V usage is TRBV6-5 and J usage is TRBJ1-1, with 8 positions matching TRBD1. Trimming removed 5 bases from V and 6 bases from J; junction bases left unmatched: 2. CDR3 length: 12 amino acids. CDR1 is MNHEY and CDR2 is SVGAGI in the germline V gene. This CDR3 is CASSEQGAEAFF. In nucleotides, the CDR3 is TGTGCCAGCAGTGAACAGGGGGCTGAAGCTTTCTTT.

The chain combines TRBV20-1 with TRBJ2-7; no clear D. The CDR3 runs 12 residues. The ends were cut back, 4 bases at V and 4 bases at J, with 11 bases in the middle. Germline-derived CDR1 and CDR2 are DFQATT and SNEGSKA (reference sequence). The CDR3 DNA follows: TGCAGTGCTACCGTGGTGGATTACGAGCAGTACTTC. Translation: CSATVVDYEQYF.

The chain combines TRBV24-1 with TRBJ2-5; the D gene is possibly TRBD2 (5 bases). CDR1 and CDR2 from the germline V gene are KGHDR and SFDVKD. There are 13 residues in the CDR3. V gave up 5 bases and J gave up 5 bases, with 11 bases separating them. CDR3 sequence reads: CATSAGDVETQYF. CDR3 DNA: TGTGCCACCAGTGCCGGGGATGTCGAGACCCAGTACTTC.

The chain links TRBV12-3 or TRBV12-4 to TRBJ1-1; D unresolved. V was clipped by 0 bases and J by 5 bases, with 10 bases between them. The CDR3 totals 14 residues. CDR3 sequence reads: CASSLAGPVTEAFF. The CDR3 bases are TGTGCCAGCAGTTTAGCAGGGCCCGTGACTGAAGCTTTCTTT.

This clonotype was detected only a few times. The rearrangement uses TRBV28 and TRBJ1-2; D remains unclear. The CDR3 sequence is 13 residues long. V lost 4 bases, J lost 8 bases, and 14 bases lay in between. Germline assignment: CDR1 MDHEN and CDR2 SYDVKM. CDR3: CASSSHSRLGYTF. The CDR3 region has the DNA TGTGCCAGCAGTTCGCACTCTCGATTGGGCTACACCTTC.

This clonotype was observed a handful of times. The J gene is TRBJ1-2, the V gene TRBV27; D perhaps matches TRBD1 (6 bases). V lost 5 bases and J lost 3, with 16 bases in between. Germline V CDR1 and CDR2: MNHEY, SMNVEV (reference sequence). The length of the CDR3 is 15 residues. CDR3 region: CASSPFPPGDYGYTF. CDR3 DNA sequence: TGTGCCAGCAGTCCCTTTCCGCCAGGGGACTATGGCTACACCTTC.

The genes are TRBV18 and TRBJ2-2, with D uncertain. CDR3 length: 17 amino acids. V was shortened by 2 bases and J by 2 bases, with 15 bases between the two germline ends. Per germline, CDR1 KGHSH and CDR2 LQKENI. The CDR3 sequence: CASSPVSALKNTGELFF. The CDR3 coding sequence is TGTGCCAGCTCACCAGTATCGGCTCTCAAAAACACCGGGGAGCTGTTTTTT.

This clonotype appeared a few times. This rearrangement joins TRBV4-1 to TRBJ1-1; no reliable D call. The CDR3 extends over 13 amino acids. The germline gives CDR1 MGHRA, CDR2 YSYEKL. V was shortened by 3 bases and J by 4 bases, with 9 bases between the two germline ends. The CDR3 is CASSQGIRTEAFF. The DNA of the CDR3 is TGCGCCAGCAGCCAGGGGATTCGCACTGAAGCTTTCTTT.

This clonotype was observed a handful of times. The chain couples TRBV12-3 or TRBV12-4 to TRBJ1-2; D call uncertain. The CDR3 runs 16 residues. V lost 3 bases and J 5 bases, leaving 19 bases between the germline ends. DNA for the CDR3: TGTGCCAGCAGTTTCGATGAGTTCGGCGGCGCGTATGGCTACACCTTC. It translates to CASSFDEFGGAYGYTF.

The chain carries TRBV24-1 and TRBJ2-2; perhaps TRBD2 as D (6 bases). Germline lookup yields CDR1 KGHDR and CDR2 SFDVKD. The V end lost 4 bases, the J end lost 9 bases, and 8 bases lay between the germline ends. This CDR3 comprises 12 residues. The CDR3 DNA is TGTGCCACCAGTGAGCGGGACCGGGAGCTGTTTTTT. As protein: CATSERDRELFF.

J is TRBJ1-5 and V is TRBV6-6; D gene uncertain. With 1 base removed from V and 7 bases from J, the gap between germline ends came to 14 bases. This CDR3 is 15 amino acids long. Germline CDR1 reads MNHNY; CDR2 reads SVGAGI (reference sequence). CDR3: CASSYFGEEGQPQHF. Written as DNA, the CDR3 is TGTGCCAGCAGTTACTTCGGGGAAGAGGGCCAGCCCCAGCATTTT.

The genes are TRBV12-3 or TRBV12-4 and TRBJ2-1, with D perhaps TRBD1 (5 bases). Between the trimmed V and J ends, which lost 3 bases and 0 bases, there was a span of 9 bases. This CDR3 contains 15 residues. This CDR3 reads CASSLAQGSYNEQFF. For the CDR3, the DNA is TGTGCCAGCAGTTTGGCGCAGGGCTCCTACAATGAGCAGTTCTTC.

This clonotype showed up just a few times. This chain uses TRBV9 with TRBJ1-2; 8 bases line up with TRBD1. The CDR3 is 14 residues long. J lost 7 bases, V lost 7 bases, and 12 bases had no gene match. From germline, CDR1 is SGDLS and CDR2 YYNGEE. CDR3: CASSPSGGALGYTF. The CDR3, as DNA: TGTGCCAGCTCACCGTCAGGGGGCGCGCTTGGCTACACCTTC.

This chain links TRBV20-1 with TRBJ2-1; 14 nucleotides match TRBD2. The CDR3 has 14 residues. Germline V gene sequence: CDR1 DFQATT, CDR2 SNEGSKA (reference sequence). V lost 6 bases and J lost 9; bases outside the gene matches: 7. The CDR3 sequence is CSAVTSGGAFEQFF. Written as DNA, the CDR3 is TGCAGTGCGGTGACTAGCGGGGGGGCCTTTGAGCAGTTCTTC.

The V gene is TRBV5-1, the J gene TRBJ1-1; possible D gene TRBD1, 5 bases. V lost 0 bases and J lost 13, with 13 bases in between. Per the germline V gene, CDR1 is SGHRS and CDR2 is YFSETQ. The CDR3 sequence is 12 residues long. The CDR3 here is CASSLDAGRDFF. Written as DNA, the CDR3 is TGCGCCAGCAGCTTGGATGCAGGGAGGGATTTCTTT.

The rearrangement uses TRBV7-8 and TRBJ2-3, with 10 bases aligning to TRBD1. Germline V CDR1 and CDR2: SGHVS, FQNEAQ. J gave up 6 bases and V 5 bases, and 8 bases lay outside the gene matches. This CDR3 is 15 amino acids long. CDR3 sequence reads: CASSLRQGAGDTQYF. In DNA form, the CDR3 reads TGTGCCAGCAGCCTGAGACAGGGGGCGGGGGATACGCAGTATTTT.

This clonotype was detected a few times. V is TRBV7-3 and J is TRBJ2-3; 10 bases are shared with TRBD1. This CDR3 comprises 18 residues. The V segment lost 0 bases and the J segment 6 bases; nucleotides outside the gene matches: 12. From germline, CDR1 is SGHTA and CDR2 FQGTGA. The CDR3 sequence is CASSLTPTRTGGWDTQYF. As DNA, the CDR3 is TGTGCCAGCAGCTTAACACCCACGAGGACAGGGGGTTGGGATACGCAGTATTTT. The whole variable domain, remainder taken from reference TRBV7-3 and TRBJ2-3, is GAGVSQTPSNKVTEKGKYVELRCDPISGHTALYWYRQSLGQGPEFLIYFQGTGAADDSGLPNDRFFAVRPEGSVSTLKIQRTERGDSAVYLCASSLTPTRTGGWDTQYFGPGTRLTVL.

This clonotype was observed a few times. This chain links TRBV5-1 with TRBJ1-1, with D possibly being TRBD1 (6 bases). The germline V gene has CDR1 SGHRS and CDR2 YFSETQ. This CDR3 contains 14 residues. V gave up 0 bases and J gave up 8 bases, with 14 bases separating them. DNA for the CDR3: TGCGCCAGCAGCTTGGGACAGGCGGGCAACGAAGCTTTCTTT. Amino acid sequence: CASSLGQAGNEAFF.

The chain employs TRBV28 and TRBJ2-2; D unresolved. V was shortened by 1 base and J by 6 bases, with 3 bases between the two germline ends. This CDR3 spans 12 amino acids. Germline CDR1 MDHEN, CDR2 SYDVKM. CDR3 sequence (DNA): TGTGCCAGCAGTTTATTGGCCGGGGAGCTGTTTTTT. Its translation: CASSLLAGELFF.

CDR3 DNA: TGTGCCAGCAGCCACCAAGCTTCGGGGCCGCTTGAAGCTTTCTTT. As protein: CASSHQASGPLEAFF. V and J are TRBV3-1 and TRBJ1-1; D is perhaps TRBD1 (5 bases). The CDR3 is 15 amino acids. Trimming took off 3 bases at V and 7 bases at J, with 18 bases between the two ends. Germline V gene data show CDR1 as LGHDT and CDR2 as YNNKEL (reference sequence).

The genes are TRBV20-1 and TRBJ1-4; D gene unclear. The CDR3 is made up of 11 amino acids. The germline V and J ends were trimmed by 7 bases and 4 bases, with 7 bases remaining between them. Looked up from germline, CDR1 is DFQATT and CDR2 is SNEGSKA (reference sequence). CDR3 sequence reads: CSGSSNEKLFF. CDR3 bases: TGCAGTGGATCCAGTAATGAAAAACTGTTTTTT.

The chain has TRBV3-1 and TRBJ1-2; possible D gene TRBD1, 5 bases. V lost 4 bases and J 3 bases, leaving 12 bases between the germline ends. The CDR3 totals 14 residues. CDR1 is LGHDT, CDR2 YNNKEL, per germline (reference sequence). The CDR3 loop reads CASSRAKGDYGYTF. CDR3 bases: TGTGCCAGCAGCCGAGCAAAAGGGGACTATGGCTACACCTTC.

The V and J genes are TRBV28 and TRBJ1-2, with D tentatively TRBD1 (5 bases). CDR3 length: 16 residues. V gave up 2 bases and J gave up 7 bases, with 20 bases separating them. Germline V gene data show CDR1 as MDHEN and CDR2 as SYDVKM. DNA for the CDR3: TGTGCCAGCAGTTTAGAGGCACGCGCAGGGCGGACTGGCTACACCTTC. Translating it yields CASSLEARAGRTGYTF.

The gene calls are TRBV5-6 and TRBJ2-7; D is uncertain. Trimming took off 5 bases at V and 2 bases at J, with 17 bases between the two ends. This CDR3 has 15 amino acids. Germline loops: CDR1 SGHDT, CDR2 YYEEEE. The CDR3 spells CASRPLGAATYEQYF. DNA for the CDR3: TGTGCCAGCAGGCCCTTAGGAGCCGCTACCTACGAGCAGTACTTC.

The gene calls are TRBV9 and TRBJ2-3; D call uncertain. V lost 0 bases, J lost 6 bases, and 14 bases lay in between. The CDR3 contains 15 residues. Germline CDR1 is SGDLS and CDR2 is YYNGEE. The CDR3: CASSVGGAIGDTQYF. The CDR3 region has the DNA TGTGCCAGCAGCGTAGGAGGAGCGATCGGGGATACGCAGTATTTT.